This TCR beta chain was profiled in a study of CD8 T cells in ankylosing spondylitis. Whole-study results and caveats: Disease-linked clones, CD8+, were relatively rare in peripheral blood. There was a TCR beta motif, made of fewer than 10 highly homologous variants, that appeared characteristic of ankylosing spondylitis blood. Reports say disease-linked clones showed up significantly more in matched ankylosing spondylitis synovial fluid.

This clonotype showed up just a few times. Its matching antigen is unknown. TCRdb fed the 5' RACE reads into MiXCR, producing one record per CDR3 protein. The sample shows some 33,000 distinct CDR3 sequences, approximately 15% of them seen only once. The sequencing sample was made of blood. The sequence came from a male donor with ankylosing spondylitis or in good health (not recorded which).

CDR3 protein: CASSLETGGWDEQFF. The CDR3 coding sequence is TGTGCCAGCAGCCTAGAGACAGGGGGGTGGGATGAGCAGTTCTTC. The chain couples TRBV7-8 to TRBJ2-1; 9 bases fit TRBD1. The germline V gene encodes CDR1 SGHVS and CDR2 FQNEAQ. The CDR3 loop spans 15 amino acids. V lost 5 bases, J lost 8 bases, and 10 bases stayed unmatched.